The 31 T cell receptor beta chains below were found in one sample sequenced in a study of T cells after yellow fever vaccination. In TCRdb, the 5' RACE reads were re-called with MiXCR into one record per CDR3 protein. This table holds tens of thousands of distinct CDR3 sequences, 7.1% found once. Sequenced here: CD8+ T cells sorted from PBMCs, sampled on the day of the first yellow fever vaccination. The receptor source for this set is a man aged 18 to 29 who received the YFV17D yellow fever vaccine.

This clonotype was counted many times. The chain links TRBV5-1 to TRBJ1-1, with 7 positions matching TRBD1. The CDR3 totals 14 residues. CDR1 is SGHRS, CDR2 YFSETQ, per germline. V shed 4 bases and J 2 bases; nucleotides not matched to a gene: 5. The CDR3 nucleotides read TGCGCCAGCAGCGCTACAGGGGAAAACACTGAAGCTTTCTTT. Translating gives CASSATGENTEAFF.

The sample holds a few counts of this clonotype. V gene TRBV19 combines with J gene TRBJ1-1; D is ambiguous. Deletions cut 3 bases from V and 0 bases from J, with 14 bases between. The CDR3 sequence is 16 residues long. Germline V gene data show CDR1 as LNHDA and CDR2 as SQIVND (reference sequence). In DNA, the CDR3 is TGTGCCAGTAGTATCGTCCCCGGACCGATGAACACTGAAGCTTTCTTT. Its translation is CASSIVPGPMNTEAFF.

This clonotype occurred many times. The chain employs TRBV9 and TRBJ2-2, with D perhaps TRBD1 (6 bases). From germline, CDR1 is SGDLS and CDR2 YYNGEE. The germline V and J ends were trimmed by 0 bases and 10 bases, with 10 bases remaining between them. This CDR3 spans 13 amino acids. CDR3 sequence (DNA): TGTGCCAGCAGCGTAGTTTCAGGGGCGGAGCTGTTTTTT. Its translation: CASSVVSGAELFF.

The rearrangement uses TRBV6-1 and TRBJ2-7, with a possible D match to TRBD1 (6 bases). The CDR3 totals 15 residues. V was pared by 4 bases and J by 6 bases, with 19 bases between. Germline CDR1 is MNHNS and CDR2 is SASEGT. The CDR3 DNA follows: TGTGCCAGCAGTGTAAGCAGGGGATTCCTGGCCGAGCAGTACGTC. This translates into CASSVSRGFLAEQYV.

J is TRBJ1-4 and V is TRBV29-1; the match to TRBD1 covers 7 bases. The trim removed 1 base at V and 3 bases at J, leaving 5 bases unmatched. The length of the CDR3 is 15 residues. Germline V lookup: CDR1 SQVTM, CDR2 ANQGSEA. The CDR3 region has the DNA TGCAGCGTTGAAGTCCGGGGACAGTCTAATGAAAAACTGTTTTTT. Its translation is CSVEVRGQSNEKLFF.

At least ten counts were recorded for this clonotype. The chain employs TRBV7-8 and TRBJ1-1; D is unclear. CDR1 and CDR2 (germline): SGHVS, FQNEAQ. This CDR3 has 12 amino acids. V was shortened by 1 base and J by 4 bases, with 4 bases between the two germline ends. This chain's CDR3 is CASSLDVTEAFF. The CDR3 DNA is TGTGCCAGCAGCTTAGATGTCACTGAAGCTTTCTTT. The complete variable domain, with remaining parts taken from reference TRBV7-8 and TRBJ1-1, reads GAGVSQSPRYKVAKRGQDVALRCDPISGHVSLFWYQQALGQGPEFLTYFQNEAQLDKSGLPSDRFFAERPEGSVSTLKIQRTQQEDSAVYLCASSLDVTEAFFGQGTRLTVV.

This chain connects TRBV21-1 to TRBJ1-5; TRBD1 is the table's D call and was not checked against the DNA. TRBV21-1 constitutes a pseudogene. This CDR3 is built from 17 residues. CDR3 sequence (DNA): TGTGCCAGCAGCAAAATGACGTCGACAGGGGAAGTTCAGCCCCAGCATTTT. Translation gives CASSKMTSTGEVQPQHF.

This clonotype was counted ten times or more. V is TRBV25-1 and J is TRBJ2-3, with 10 nucleotides matching TRBD2. The CDR3 spans 18 residues. With V trimmed by 5 bases and J by 0 bases, 11 bases remained unmatched. In germline, CDR1 is MGHDK, CDR2 SYGVNS. The DNA for the CDR3 is TGTGCCAGCAGTCCGAGACTAGCGGGTGTTACTAGCACAGATACGCAGTATTTT. Protein product: CASSPRLAGVTSTDTQYF.

Of note for this clonotype: A read error may be the cause here, since a much bigger clone is one base away. The chain couples TRBV9 to TRBJ2-1, with D tentatively TRBD1 (6 bases). This CDR3 is built from 14 residues. Germline values: CDR1 SGDLS, CDR2 YYNGEE. V was cut by 0 bases and J by 5 bases, with 9 bases left in between. The chain's CDR3 is CASSVGTVDNEQFF. Written as DNA, the CDR3 is TGTGCCAGCAGCGTAGGGACAGTCGACAATGAGCAGTTCTTC.

V gene TRBV12-3 or TRBV12-4 combines with J gene TRBJ1-4, with 8 bases that match TRBD1. The junction had 13 bases not matched to a gene; V was cut back by 8 bases and J by 8 bases. This CDR3 is built from 15 residues. The chain's CDR3 is CASGQGGDHEEKLFF. The CDR3 coding sequence is TGTGCCAGCGGACAGGGCGGGGACCACGAGGAAAAACTGTTTTTT.

The chain employs TRBV6-5 and TRBJ2-2; D unclear. CDR3 size: 16 residues. The germline V gene has CDR1 MNHEY and CDR2 SVGAGI. V was clipped by 6 bases and J by 0 bases, with 14 bases between them. The CDR3 spells CASRFERTPNTGELFF. The CDR3 nucleotides are TGTGCCAGCAGGTTCGAGAGAACTCCGAACACCGGGGAGCTGTTTTTT.

This clonotype was observed a handful of times. This rearrangement joins TRBV4-3 to TRBJ2-3; 9 bases fit TRBD2. CDR1 and CDR2 (germline): LGHNA, YSLEER. V was pared by 2 bases and J by 4 bases, with 7 bases of the junction left unmatched. This CDR3 has 16 residues. CDR3 DNA sequence: TGCGCCAGCAGCCAAAATAGCGGGGGCCTCGCAGATACGCAGTATTTT. It translates to CASSQNSGGLADTQYF.

The sample holds many counts of this clonotype. This rearrangement joins TRBV4-3 to TRBJ1-5; D gene uncertain. V lost 0 bases and J 1 base, leaving 7 bases between the germline ends. This CDR3 has 15 amino acids. CDR1 LGHNA and CDR2 YSLEER come from the germline V gene. Here the CDR3 DNA reads TGCGCCAGCAGCCAAGACCTCTTCAGCAATCAGCCCCAGCATTTT. It codes for CASSQDLFSNQPQHF.

This clonotype was seen at least ten times. J is TRBJ2-5 and V is TRBV4-1; D may correspond to TRBD1 or TRBD2 (6 bases each). V lost 2 bases and J lost 2, with 15 bases in between. This CDR3 has 16 amino acids. The germline CDR1 and CDR2 sequences are MGHRA and YSYEKL. CDR3 sequence (DNA): TGCGCCAGCAGCCAAACTAGAGGGGGGTTTCAAGAGACCCAGTACTTC. This sequence encodes CASSQTRGGFQETQYF.

Ten or more counts support this clonotype. This chain connects TRBV4-1 to TRBJ1-1; no clear D gene. Germline V lookup: CDR1 MGHRA, CDR2 YSYEKL. V was shortened by 0 bases and J by 4 bases, with 6 bases between the two germline ends. The CDR3 is 13 amino acids. Written as DNA, the CDR3 is TGCGCCAGCAGCCAAGATCCGGGCACTGAAGCTTTCTTT. This codes for CASSQDPGTEAFF.

This clonotype has a count of ten or more. The chain carries TRBV7-3 and TRBJ2-1, with 11 bases that match TRBD2. V lost 5 bases, J lost 5 bases, and 5 bases stayed unmatched. In germline, CDR1 is SGHTA, CDR2 FQGTGA. The CDR3 extends over 15 amino acids. The CDR3 region is CASSLLAGGDNEQFF. The CDR3, as DNA: TGTGCCAGCAGCCTTCTAGCGGGGGGTGACAATGAGCAGTTCTTC.

Ten or more counts support this clonotype. V usage is TRBV4-3 and J usage is TRBJ2-7, with TRBD1 matching over 9 bases. Germline lookup yields CDR1 LGHNA and CDR2 YSLEER. Trimming cost V 4 bases and J 0 bases; bases outside gene matches: 4. The CDR3 is 15 amino acids. Written as DNA, the CDR3 is TGCGCCAGCAGCCCTGGACAGGGGTCCTCCTACGAGCAGTACTTC. Translation gives CASSPGQGSSYEQYF.

This clonotype was picked up a small number of times. V gene TRBV4-2 combines with J gene TRBJ2-1, with D maybe TRBD1 (5 bases). Trimming took 4 bases from V and 5 from J, leaving 36 bases between them. CDR1 and CDR2 from the germline V gene are LGHNA and YNFKEQ. There are 22 residues in the CDR3. CDR3 loop: CASSRKGPAKVTSDPWDNEQFF. DNA of the CDR3: TGTGCCAGCAGCCGCAAGGGGCCGGCAAAAGTCACGTCGGATCCCTGGGACAATGAGCAGTTCTTC.

This clonotype was picked up many times. V is TRBV6-4 and J is TRBJ2-3; 8 bases line up with TRBD1. Germline-derived CDR1 and CDR2 are MRHNA and SNTAGT. The length of the CDR3 is 15 residues. Trimming took 3 bases from V and 4 from J; bases not matched to a gene: 6. The CDR3 DNA reads as TGTGCCAGCAGTGAAGCAGGGGGCGCCCCAGATACGCAGTATTTT. Residues: CASSEAGGAPDTQYF.

This clonotype has more than one count but fewer than ten. This rearrangement joins TRBV11-2 to TRBJ2-2; D is undetermined. V was clipped by 5 bases and J by 5 bases, with 3 bases between them. Per germline, CDR1 SGHAT and CDR2 FQNNGV. This CDR3 spans 11 amino acids. The CDR3 spells CASSRTGELFF. In DNA form, the CDR3 reads TGTGCCAGCAGCCGAACCGGGGAGCTGTTTTTT.

This clonotype has more than one count but fewer than ten. The rearrangement links TRBV14 to TRBJ1-1; D is possibly TRBD1 (6 bases). Germline V gene data show CDR1 as SGHDN and CDR2 as FVKESK. V lost 0 bases, J lost 1 base, and 12 bases lay in between. This CDR3 has 16 amino acids. The CDR3 sequence is CASSQELGHRNTEAFF. The CDR3 nucleotides are TGTGCCAGCAGCCAAGAATTGGGACATCGGAACACTGAAGCTTTCTTT.

This clonotype was seen more than once but under ten times. V gene TRBV19 combines with J gene TRBJ1-1; unclear D gene. V lost 0 bases and J lost 6, with 17 bases in between. This CDR3 spans 16 amino acids. Per germline, CDR1 LNHDA and CDR2 SQIVND (reference sequence). CDR3 DNA: TGTGCCAGTAGTATAGATGGGGAACACCTCGGGGCTGAAGCTTTCTTT. This encodes CASSIDGEHLGAEAFF. Supplemented by reference TRBV19 and TRBJ1-1, the full variable domain reads DGGITQSPKYLFRKEGQNVTLSCEQNLNHDAMYWYRQDPGQGLRLIYYSQIVNDFQKGDIAEGYSVSREKKESFPLTVTSAQKNPTAFYLCASSIDGEHLGAEAFFGQGTRLTVV.

The V gene is TRBV5-6, the J gene TRBJ2-2; D might be TRBD1 or TRBD2, each matching 5 bases. This CDR3 is 15 amino acids long. Looked up from germline, CDR1 is SGHDT and CDR2 is YYEEEE. The germline V and J ends were trimmed by 3 bases and 10 bases, with 19 bases remaining between them. For the CDR3, the DNA is TGTGCCAGCAGCTCTCCGGGACGGACGCCGTTGGAGCTGTTTTTT. It translates to CASSSPGRTPLELFF. Variable domain in full (rest from reference TRBV5-6 and TRBJ2-2): DAGVTQSPTHLIKTRGQQVTLRCSPKSGHDTVSWYQQALGQGPQFIFQYYEEEERQRGNFPDRFSGHQFPNYSSELNVNALLLGDSALYLCASSSPGRTPLELFFGEGSRLTVL.

This clonotype was seen many times. The chain uses TRBV7-3 and TRBJ2-7; no firm D call. Trimming pared 5 bases from V and 3 bases from J, leaving 11 bases between. The germline CDR1 and CDR2 sequences are SGHTA and FQGTGA. The CDR3 has 13 residues. This CDR3 is CASSLYDFYEQYV. The CDR3 nucleotides read TGTGCCAGCAGCCTGTATGATTTCTACGAGCAGTACGTC.

The gene calls are TRBV12-3 or TRBV12-4 and TRBJ2-5; maybe TRBD2 (6 bases). The length of the CDR3 is 13 residues. V lost 8 bases, J lost 9 bases, and 19 bases lay in between. This CDR3 reads CASSFGMEGSQYF. The CDR3 coding sequence is TGTGCCAGCTCCTTTGGTATGGAGGGGTCCCAGTACTTC.

The chain is built from TRBV4-2 and TRBJ2-1; 9 nucleotides align to TRBD2. CDR1 and CDR2 (germline): LGHNA, YNFKEQ. J gave up 7 bases and V 0 bases, and 4 bases lay outside the gene matches. This CDR3 is 15 amino acids long. The CDR3 DNA reads as TGTGCCAGCAGCCAAGATTTAGGACTAGCGAATGAGCAGTTCTTC. Protein product: CASSQDLGLANEQFF.

This clonotype was found many times. The V gene is TRBV28, the J gene TRBJ2-7; no definite D call. The CDR3 has 13 amino acids. Germline lookup yields CDR1 MDHEN and CDR2 SYDVKM. Trimming shortened V by 5 bases and J by 1 base, and 9 bases separated the two germline ends. CDR3 in DNA: TGTGCCAGCAGTCCGGACGGATCCTACGAGCAGTACGTC. This gives the protein CASSPDGSYEQYV.

This clonotype was found many times. The chain couples TRBV11-3 to TRBJ2-2; tentative D call: TRBD1 (6 bases). Looked up from germline, CDR1 is SGHNT and CDR2 is YENEEA. The CDR3 is made up of 14 amino acids. The V gene lost 4 bases and the J gene lost 2 bases, with 8 bases spanning the gap. CDR3 sequence (DNA): TGTGCCAGCAGCTCAGGGGATAACACCGGGGAGCTGTTTTTT. As protein: CASSSGDNTGELFF. The variable domain in full, completed from reference TRBV11-3 and TRBJ2-2, reads EAGVVQSPRYKIIEKKQPVAFWCNPISGHNTLYWYLQNLGQGPELLIRYENEEAVDDSQLPKDRFSAERLKGVDSTLKIQPAELGDSAVYLCASSSGDNTGELFFGEGSRLTVL.

This chain uses TRBV4-2 with TRBJ2-5; TRBD2 aligns across 8 bases. With V trimmed by 0 bases and J by 5 bases, 8 bases remained unmatched. The CDR3 has 16 residues. Germline lookup yields CDR1 LGHNA and CDR2 YNFKEQ. CDR3 amino acids: CASSQEISGGGETQYF. In nucleotides, the CDR3 is TGTGCCAGCAGCCAAGAGATAAGCGGGGGAGGGGAGACCCAGTACTTC.

The sample holds many counts of this clonotype. This rearrangement joins TRBV4-2 to TRBJ1-5, with D hard to call. The V end was cut by 0 bases, the J end by 1 base, with 7 bases between. This CDR3 has 15 residues. Germline assignment: CDR1 LGHNA and CDR2 YNFKEQ. CDR3 in amino acids: CASSQEQESNQPQHF. The CDR3 DNA is TGTGCCAGCAGCCAAGAGCAGGAAAGCAATCAGCCCCAGCATTTT.

This clonotype was counted at least ten times. The chain links TRBV4-2 to TRBJ2-7; TRBD2 might be the D (5 bases). The germline gives CDR1 LGHNA, CDR2 YNFKEQ. This CDR3 region has 17 residues. Trimming took off 0 bases at V and 5 bases at J, with 20 bases between the two ends. The CDR3 reads CASSQDHLIEAEDEQYF. Written as DNA, the CDR3 is TGTGCCAGCAGCCAAGACCACCTCATCGAAGCGGAGGACGAGCAGTACTTC.